The T cell receptor beta chain under discussion was sequenced for a study of T cell responses to AZD1222 COVID-19 vaccine. About the study: Second-dose intervals near 4 or 12 weeks were combined.

Points from the study as a whole: There were mostly white British donors and more females than males, and clonal diversity was possibly underestimated.

With regard to this clone: Its target is not known.

This CDR3 has 15 residues. Per germline, CDR1 SGHRS and CDR2 YFSETQ. V lost 4 bases, J lost 6 bases, and 9 bases stayed unmatched. Repertoires were generated with immunoSEQ multiplex PCR, while TCRdb's copy carries only in-frame clones and drops some. Among roughly 200,000 clones listed, around 88% were seen once. The chain uses TRBV5-1 and TRBJ1-1; TRBD1 matches at 10 bases. Material: peripheral blood, obtained on day 0 of AZD1222 vaccination. This sequence originates from an adult in good health. The CDR3 DNA reads TGCGCCAGCAGCCCGGGACAGGGGTTTCCCTCTGAAGCTTTCTTT. It yields the protein CASSPGQGFPSEAFF.